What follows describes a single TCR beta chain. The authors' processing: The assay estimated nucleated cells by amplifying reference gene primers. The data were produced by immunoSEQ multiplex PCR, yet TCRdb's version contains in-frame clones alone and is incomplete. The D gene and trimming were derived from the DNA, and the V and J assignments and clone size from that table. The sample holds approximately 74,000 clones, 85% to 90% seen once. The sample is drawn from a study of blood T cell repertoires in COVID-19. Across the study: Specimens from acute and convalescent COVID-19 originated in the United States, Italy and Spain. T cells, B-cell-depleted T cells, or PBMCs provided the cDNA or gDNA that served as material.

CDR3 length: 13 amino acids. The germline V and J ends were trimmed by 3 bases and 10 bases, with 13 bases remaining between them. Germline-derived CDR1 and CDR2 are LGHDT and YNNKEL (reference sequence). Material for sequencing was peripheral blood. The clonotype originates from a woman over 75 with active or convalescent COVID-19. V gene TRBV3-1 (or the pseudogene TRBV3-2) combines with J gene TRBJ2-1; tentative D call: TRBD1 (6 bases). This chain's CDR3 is CASSQTMTGEQFF. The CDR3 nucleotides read TGTGCCAGCAGCCAGACAATGACAGGCGAGCAGTTCTTC.